These 14 T cell receptor beta chains came from one sample sequenced in a study of T cell clones after liver transplantation. Clones were sequenced by immunoSEQ multiplex PCR, and TCRdb holds only the in-frame ones, with some missing. Of about 76,000 clones in the sample, around four fifths were seen once. The sequenced sample was CD4+ T cells from blood, obtained at the 22-month timepoint. These TCRs come from a human patient who received a liver transplant. Some T cells may be provided by the graft donor.

The chain uses TRBV15 and TRBJ1-5, with TRBD1 matching 10 bases. The junction had 6 bases not matched to a gene; V was cut back by 1 base and J by 6 bases. Germline V gene data show CDR1 as LNHNV and CDR2 as YYDKDF (reference sequence). The CDR3 totals 16 residues. The CDR3 region is CATSRVRTGGVQPQHF. The DNA of the CDR3 is TGTGCCACCAGCAGAGTTCGGACAGGGGGGGTTCAGCCCCAGCATTTT.

The chain employs TRBV10-3 and TRBJ1-4; a possible D gene is TRBD1 (5 bases). The CDR3 runs 13 residues. The germline V gene encodes CDR1 ENHRY and CDR2 SYGVKD. V was pared by 8 bases and J by 4 bases, with 11 bases between. CDR3 bases: TGTGCCATCGGGGCAGGGAATAATGAAAAACTGTTTTTT. Its protein is CAIGAGNNEKLFF.

J is TRBJ2-3 and V is TRBV19; 9 nucleotides line up with TRBD1. Germline CDR1 reads LNHDA; CDR2 reads SQIVND (reference sequence). The CDR3 extends over 16 amino acids. V shed 6 bases and J 2 bases; nucleotides not matched to a gene: 9. The CDR3 loop reads CASRGTGGAVTDTQYF. The CDR3 coding sequence is TGTGCCAGTAGGGGTACAGGGGGCGCGGTCACAGATACGCAGTATTTT.

This clone has only one observation. The chain joins TRBV9 to TRBJ2-7; 8 bases align to TRBD2. Trimming at V came to 0 bases and at J to 6 bases, leaving 11 bases not matched to a gene. The CDR3 covers 16 residues. The germline gives CDR1 SGDLS, CDR2 YYNGEE. The CDR3 coding sequence is TGTGCCAGCAGCGTAGCTCCCCGGGGGGGGGAGGGCGAGCAGTACTTC. Translated, it gives CASSVAPRGGEGEQYF.

The table lists this clone with a count of one. The chain combines TRBV19 with TRBJ1-5; D gene uncertain. The germline CDR1 and CDR2 sequences are LNHDA and SQIVND (reference sequence). Trimming took off 5 bases at V and 0 bases at J, with 8 bases between the two ends. The CDR3 sequence is 14 residues long. The CDR3 DNA sequence: TGTGCCAGTAGTCGAGGATATAGCAATCAGCCCCAGCATTTT. Amino acids: CASSRGYSNQPQHF.

The rearrangement uses TRBV9 and TRBJ1-5, with unresolved D. The ends were cut back, 3 bases at V and 0 bases at J, with 4 bases in the middle. The CDR3 spans 13 residues. The germline CDR1 and CDR2 sequences are SGDLS and YYNGEE. Written as DNA, the CDR3 is TGTGCCAGCAGCGGGCATAGCAATCAGCCCCAGCATTTT. It specifies CASSGHSNQPQHF. Full variable domain (outside the CDR3, taken from reference TRBV9 and TRBJ1-5): DSGVTQTPKHLITATGQRVTLRCSPRSGDLSVYWYQQSLDQGLQFLIQYYNGEERAKGNILERFSAQQFPDLHSELNLSSLELGDSALYFCASSGHSNQPQHFGDGTRLSIL.

This clone was counted a few times. The chain is built from TRBV5-5 and TRBJ1-1, with D unclear. CDR1 is SGHKS and CDR2 is YYEKEE in the germline V gene (reference sequence). V lost 2 bases and J lost 0, with 14 bases in between. The CDR3 has 16 residues. For the CDR3, the DNA is TGTGCCAGCAGCTTATCCCAAGGTAATATGAACACTGAAGCTTTCTTT. It encodes CASSLSQGNMNTEAFF.

This clone came up once. The chain carries TRBV6-5 and TRBJ2-1, with D unresolved. Looked up from germline, CDR1 is MNHEY and CDR2 is SVGAGI. V lost 10 bases and J 0 bases, leaving 13 bases between the germline ends. The CDR3 covers 14 residues. The CDR3, as DNA: TGTGCCAATCCGGACGCTAGCTCCTACAATGAGCAGTTCTTC. Protein sequence: CANPDASSYNEQFF.

The chain joins TRBV7-3 to TRBJ1-1; 7 bases line up with TRBD1. The CDR3 sequence is 16 residues long. J was trimmed by 2 bases and V by 5 bases; bases with no gene match: 11. Germline V gene data show CDR1 as SGHTA and CDR2 as FQGTGA. This CDR3 reads CASSPDTDRANTEAFF. As DNA, the CDR3 is TGTGCCAGCAGCCCCGACACCGACAGGGCCAACACTGAAGCTTTCTTT.

V and J are TRBV9 and TRBJ2-3; a weak D match, TRBD2 (6 bases). From germline, CDR1 is SGDLS and CDR2 YYNGEE. CDR3 size: 15 residues. The V end was cut by 3 bases, the J end by 4 bases, with 15 bases between. The CDR3 coding sequence is TGTGCCAGCAGCGCGGGAAGATCGGGGGCAGATACGCAGTATTTT. It yields the protein CASSAGRSGADTQYF.

The chain carries TRBV4-3 and TRBJ2-1; D might be TRBD2 (7 bases). The V end was cut by 0 bases, the J end by 7 bases, with 19 bases between. The length of the CDR3 is 17 residues. Germline CDR1 reads LGHNA; CDR2 reads YSLEER. CDR3 in amino acids: CASSQDFHGGGRNEQFF. The CDR3 region has the DNA TGCGCCAGCAGCCAAGATTTCCATGGGGGGGGCAGGAATGAGCAGTTCTTC.

This chain connects TRBV7-2 to TRBJ2-3, with D perhaps TRBD2 (5 bases). Germline V gives CDR1 SGHTA, CDR2 FQGNSA. The CDR3 sequence is 14 residues long. V shed 4 bases and J shed 0 bases, with 8 bases lying between them. CDR3 amino acids: CASSSRLSTDTQYF. The CDR3 bases are TGTGCCAGCAGCTCGCGACTAAGCACAGATACGCAGTATTTT.

The chain carries TRBV4-1 and TRBJ2-1; TRBD2 agrees at 9 bases. V trimming: 3 bases; J trimming: 2 bases; junction bases outside the gene matches: 5. CDR1 MGHRA and CDR2 YSYEKL come from the germline V gene. This CDR3 is 16 amino acids long. The CDR3 region is CASSHGRTSAYNEQFF. DNA for the CDR3: TGCGCCAGCAGCCATGGAAGGACTAGCGCCTACAATGAGCAGTTCTTC.

The chain has TRBV27 and TRBJ2-3, with D uncertain. Germline V lookup: CDR1 MNHEY, CDR2 SMNVEV (reference sequence). V gave up 0 bases and J gave up 2 bases, with 9 bases separating them. The CDR3 is 15 amino acids. The CDR3 DNA is TGTGCCAGCAGTTTATCTTCGACTTACACAGATACGCAGTATTTT. Translation: CASSLSSTYTDTQYF.